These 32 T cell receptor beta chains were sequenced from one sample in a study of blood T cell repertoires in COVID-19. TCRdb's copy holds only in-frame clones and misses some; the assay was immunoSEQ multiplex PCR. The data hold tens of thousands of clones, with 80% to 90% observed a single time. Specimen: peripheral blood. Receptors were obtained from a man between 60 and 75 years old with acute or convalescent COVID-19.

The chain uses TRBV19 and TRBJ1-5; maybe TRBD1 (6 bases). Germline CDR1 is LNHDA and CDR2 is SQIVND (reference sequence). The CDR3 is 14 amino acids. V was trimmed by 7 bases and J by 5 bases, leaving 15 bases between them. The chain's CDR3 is CASIASTGHQPQHF. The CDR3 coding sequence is TGTGCCAGTATCGCATCGACAGGACATCAGCCCCAGCATTTT.

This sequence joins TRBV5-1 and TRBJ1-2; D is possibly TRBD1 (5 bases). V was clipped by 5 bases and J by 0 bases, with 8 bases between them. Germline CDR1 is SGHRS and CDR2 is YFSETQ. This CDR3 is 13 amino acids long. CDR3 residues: CASRGDSNYGYTF. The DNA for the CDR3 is TGCGCCAGCAGAGGGGATTCTAACTATGGCTACACCTTC. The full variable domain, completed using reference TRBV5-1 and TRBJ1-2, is KAGVTQTPRYLIKTRGQQVTLSCSPISGHRSVSWYQQTPGQGLQFLFEYFSETQRNKGNFPGRFSGRQFSNSRSEMNVSTLELGDSALYLCASRGDSNYGYTFGSGTRLTVV.

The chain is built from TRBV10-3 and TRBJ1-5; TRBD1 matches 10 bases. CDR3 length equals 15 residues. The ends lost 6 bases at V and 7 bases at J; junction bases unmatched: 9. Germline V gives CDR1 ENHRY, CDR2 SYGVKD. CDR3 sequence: CAIRAGTGVDQPQHF. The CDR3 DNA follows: TGTGCCATCAGAGCCGGGACAGGGGTGGACCAGCCCCAGCATTTT.

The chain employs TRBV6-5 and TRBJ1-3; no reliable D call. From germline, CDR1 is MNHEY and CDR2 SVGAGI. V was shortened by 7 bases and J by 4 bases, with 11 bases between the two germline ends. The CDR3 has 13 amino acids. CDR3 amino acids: CASKGSLGNTIYF. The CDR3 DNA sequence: TGTGCCAGCAAAGGGAGCCTCGGAAACACCATATATTTT.

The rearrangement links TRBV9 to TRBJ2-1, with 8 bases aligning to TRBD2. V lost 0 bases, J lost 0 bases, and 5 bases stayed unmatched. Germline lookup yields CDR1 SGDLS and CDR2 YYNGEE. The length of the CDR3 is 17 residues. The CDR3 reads CASSVDERGSSYNEQFF. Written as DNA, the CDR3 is TGTGCCAGCAGCGTAGACGAGCGGGGGAGCTCCTACAATGAGCAGTTCTTC.

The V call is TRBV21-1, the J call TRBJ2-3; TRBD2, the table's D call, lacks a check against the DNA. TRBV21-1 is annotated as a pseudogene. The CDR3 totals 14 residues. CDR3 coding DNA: TGTGCCAGCAGCAAAAGGAGTCGGACAGATACGCAGTATTTT. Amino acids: CASSKRSRTDTQYF.

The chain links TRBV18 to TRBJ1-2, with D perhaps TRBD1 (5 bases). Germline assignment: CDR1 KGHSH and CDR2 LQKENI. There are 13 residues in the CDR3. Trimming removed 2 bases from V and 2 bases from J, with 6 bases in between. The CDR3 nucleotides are TGTGCCAGCTCACCAGACAGAAACTATGGCTACACCTTC. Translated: CASSPDRNYGYTF.

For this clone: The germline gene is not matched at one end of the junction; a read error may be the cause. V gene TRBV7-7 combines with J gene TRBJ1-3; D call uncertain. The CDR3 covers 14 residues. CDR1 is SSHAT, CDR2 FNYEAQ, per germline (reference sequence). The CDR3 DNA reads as TGTGCTAGCAGCCCGATTGTCGGGGGAAACACCATATATTTT. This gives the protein CASSPIVGGNTIYF.

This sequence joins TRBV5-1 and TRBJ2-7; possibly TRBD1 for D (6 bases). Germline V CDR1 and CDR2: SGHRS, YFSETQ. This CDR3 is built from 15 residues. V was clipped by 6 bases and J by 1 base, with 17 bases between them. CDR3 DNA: TGCGCCAGCAACGTCCAGGGGTTAGGATCCTACGAGCAGTACTTC. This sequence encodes CASNVQGLGSYEQYF.

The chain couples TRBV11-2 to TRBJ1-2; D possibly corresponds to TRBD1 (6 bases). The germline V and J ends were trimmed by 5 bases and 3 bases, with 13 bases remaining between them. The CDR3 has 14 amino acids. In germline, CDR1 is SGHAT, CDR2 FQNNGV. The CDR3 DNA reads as TGTGCCAGCAGCCCGACCACAGGGTACTATGGCTACACCTTC. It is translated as CASSPTTGYYGYTF.

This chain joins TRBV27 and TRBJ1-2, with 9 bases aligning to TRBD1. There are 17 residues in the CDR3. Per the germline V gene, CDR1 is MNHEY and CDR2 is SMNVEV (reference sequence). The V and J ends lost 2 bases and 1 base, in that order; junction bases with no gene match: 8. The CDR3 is CASSLEPRTGVNYGYTF. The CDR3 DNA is TGTGCCAGCAGTTTAGAACCTCGGACAGGGGTTAACTATGGCTACACCTTC.

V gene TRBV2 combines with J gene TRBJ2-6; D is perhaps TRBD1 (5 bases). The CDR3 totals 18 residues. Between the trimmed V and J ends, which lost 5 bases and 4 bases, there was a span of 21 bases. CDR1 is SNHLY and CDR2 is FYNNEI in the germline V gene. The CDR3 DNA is TGTGCCAGCAGTACAAGGGCAGGGATATTGAGAGGGGCCAACGTCCTGACTTTC. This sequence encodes CASSTRAGILRGANVLTF. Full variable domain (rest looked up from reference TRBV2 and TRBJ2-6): EPEVTQTPSHQVTQMGQEVILRCVPISNHLYFYWYRQILGQKVEFLVSFYNNEISEKSEIFDDQFSVERPDGSNFTLKIRSTKLEDSAMYFCASSTRAGILRGANVLTFGAGSRLTVL.

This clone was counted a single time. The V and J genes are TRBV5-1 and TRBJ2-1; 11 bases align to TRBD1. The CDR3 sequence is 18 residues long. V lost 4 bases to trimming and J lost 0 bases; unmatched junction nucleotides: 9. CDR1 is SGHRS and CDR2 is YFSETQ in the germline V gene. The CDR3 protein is CASSLGTGGRSSYNEQFF. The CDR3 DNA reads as TGCGCCAGCAGCCTGGGGACAGGGGGAAGGAGCTCCTACAATGAGCAGTTCTTC.

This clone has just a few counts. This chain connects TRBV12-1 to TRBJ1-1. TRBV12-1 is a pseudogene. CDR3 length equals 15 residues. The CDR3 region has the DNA TGTGCCAGCAGCTGCGGGACCAAGGAGAACACTGAAGCTTTCTTT. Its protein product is CASSCGTKENTEAFF.

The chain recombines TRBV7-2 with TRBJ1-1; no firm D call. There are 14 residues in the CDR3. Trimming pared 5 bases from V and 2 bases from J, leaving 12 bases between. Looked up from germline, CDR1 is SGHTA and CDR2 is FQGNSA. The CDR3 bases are TGTGCCAGCAGCCCGGGAAACGCTAACACTGAAGCTTTCTTT. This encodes CASSPGNANTEAFF.

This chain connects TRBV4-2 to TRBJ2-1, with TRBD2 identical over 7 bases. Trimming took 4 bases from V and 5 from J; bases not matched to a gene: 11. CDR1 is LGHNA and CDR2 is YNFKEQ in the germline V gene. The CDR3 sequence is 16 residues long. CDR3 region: CASSPVGLAGDNEQFF. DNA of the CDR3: TGTGCCAGCAGCCCGGTTGGGTTAGCGGGCGACAATGAGCAGTTCTTC.

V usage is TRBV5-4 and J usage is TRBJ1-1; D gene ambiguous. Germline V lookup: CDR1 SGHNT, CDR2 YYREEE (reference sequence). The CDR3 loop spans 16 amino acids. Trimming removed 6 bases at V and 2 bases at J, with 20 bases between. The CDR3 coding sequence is TGTGCCAGCAAACCTCCTCTGGGCGATGGAAACACTGAAGCTTTCTTT. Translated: CASKPPLGDGNTEAFF. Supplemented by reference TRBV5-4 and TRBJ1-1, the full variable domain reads ETGVTQSPTHLIKTRGQQVTLRCSSQSGHNTVSWYQQALGQGPQFIFQYYREEENGRGNFPPRFSGLQFPNYSSELNVNALELDDSALYLCASKPPLGDGNTEAFFGQGTRLTVV.

CDR3 loop: CASSFLAKNIQYF. The CDR3 DNA is TGTGCCAGCAGTTTCTTAGCCAAAAACATTCAGTACTTC. This sequence joins TRBV12-3 or TRBV12-4 and TRBJ2-4; no reliable D call. V dropped 3 bases and J dropped 0 bases, with 3 bases sitting between them. This CDR3 is 13 amino acids long.

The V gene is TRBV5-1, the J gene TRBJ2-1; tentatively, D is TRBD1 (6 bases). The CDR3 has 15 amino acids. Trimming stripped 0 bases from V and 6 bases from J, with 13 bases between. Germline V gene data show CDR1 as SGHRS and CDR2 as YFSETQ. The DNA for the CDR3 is TGCGCCAGCAGCTTGGTTGGGACAAAGCTCAATGAGCAGTTCTTC. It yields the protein CASSLVGTKLNEQFF.

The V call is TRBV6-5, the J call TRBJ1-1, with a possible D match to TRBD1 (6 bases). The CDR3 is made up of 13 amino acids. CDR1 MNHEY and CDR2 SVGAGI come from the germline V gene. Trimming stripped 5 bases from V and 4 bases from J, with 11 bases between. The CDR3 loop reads CASSLSRGTEAFF. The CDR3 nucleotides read TGTGCCAGCAGTCTAAGCAGGGGCACTGAAGCTTTCTTT.

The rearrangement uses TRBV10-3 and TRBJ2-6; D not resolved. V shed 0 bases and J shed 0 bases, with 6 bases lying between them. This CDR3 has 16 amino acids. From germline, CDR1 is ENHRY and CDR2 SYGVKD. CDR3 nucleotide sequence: TGTGCCATCAGTGAGTCGAGGAGCTCTGGGGCCAACGTCCTGACTTTC. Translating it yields CAISESRSSGANVLTF.

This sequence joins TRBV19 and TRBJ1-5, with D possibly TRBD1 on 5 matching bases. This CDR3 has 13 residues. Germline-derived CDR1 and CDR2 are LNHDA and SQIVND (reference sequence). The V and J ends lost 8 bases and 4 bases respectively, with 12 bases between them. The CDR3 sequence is CASDTGQNQPQHF. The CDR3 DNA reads TGTGCCAGTGATACAGGACAAAATCAGCCCCAGCATTTT.

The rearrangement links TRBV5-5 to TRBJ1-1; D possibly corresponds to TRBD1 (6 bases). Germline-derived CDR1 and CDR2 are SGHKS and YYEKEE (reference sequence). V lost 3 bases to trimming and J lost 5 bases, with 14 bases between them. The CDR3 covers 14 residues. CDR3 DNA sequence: TGTGCCAGCAGCTCTCAGACAGGCCGAACTGAAGCTTTCTTT. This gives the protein CASSSQTGRTEAFF.

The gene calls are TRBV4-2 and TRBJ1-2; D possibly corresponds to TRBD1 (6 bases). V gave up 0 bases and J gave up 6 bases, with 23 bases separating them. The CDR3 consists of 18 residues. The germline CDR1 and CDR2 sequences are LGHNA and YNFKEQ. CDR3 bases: TGTGCCAGCAGCCAAGATGGCAACCGTCCGGGGGGGCGCGATGGCTACACCTTC. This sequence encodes CASSQDGNRPGGRDGYTF.

The CDR3 region is CASSQLGTGTTEQFF. CDR3 DNA sequence: TGTGCCAGCAGCCAACTGGGGACAGGGACGACGGAGCAGTTCTTC. V usage is TRBV7-3 and J usage is TRBJ2-1; 9 bases match TRBD1. Germline V gene lookup returns CDR1 SGHTA and CDR2 FQGTGA. V dropped 5 bases and J dropped 10; count of bases not matched to a gene: 12. This CDR3 comprises 15 residues.

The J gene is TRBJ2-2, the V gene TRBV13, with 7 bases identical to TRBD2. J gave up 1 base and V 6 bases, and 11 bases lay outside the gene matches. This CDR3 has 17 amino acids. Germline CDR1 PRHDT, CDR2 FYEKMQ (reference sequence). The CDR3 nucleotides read TGTGCCAGCAGGCCCTATAGCGGGCTGTTGAACACCGGGGAGCTGTTTTTT. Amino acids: CASRPYSGLLNTGELFF.

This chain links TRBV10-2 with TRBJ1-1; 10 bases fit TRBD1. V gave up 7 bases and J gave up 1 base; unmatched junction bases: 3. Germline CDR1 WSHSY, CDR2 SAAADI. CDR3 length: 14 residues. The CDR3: CASTWTGGNTEAFF. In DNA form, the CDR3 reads TGCGCCAGCACCTGGACAGGGGGGAACACTGAAGCTTTCTTT.

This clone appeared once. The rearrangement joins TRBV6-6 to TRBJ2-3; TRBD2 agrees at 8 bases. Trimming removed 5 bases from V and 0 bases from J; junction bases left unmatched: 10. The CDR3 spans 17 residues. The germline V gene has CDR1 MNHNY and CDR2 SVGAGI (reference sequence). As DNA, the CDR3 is TGTGCCAGCAGTCGAATTCGGGGGGGCCGGAGCACAGATACGCAGTATTTT. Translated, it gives CASSRIRGGRSTDTQYF.

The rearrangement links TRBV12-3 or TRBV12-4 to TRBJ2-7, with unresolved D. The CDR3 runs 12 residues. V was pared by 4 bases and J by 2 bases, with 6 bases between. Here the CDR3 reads CASSYNTYEQYF. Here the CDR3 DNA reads TGTGCCAGCAGTTACAACACCTACGAGCAGTACTTC.

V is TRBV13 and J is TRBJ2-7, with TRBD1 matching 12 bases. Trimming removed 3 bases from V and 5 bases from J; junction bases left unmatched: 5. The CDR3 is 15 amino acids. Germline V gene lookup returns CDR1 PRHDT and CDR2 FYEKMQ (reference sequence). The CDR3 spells CASSFPGTGGDEQYF. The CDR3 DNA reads TGTGCCAGCAGCTTCCCCGGGACAGGGGGCGACGAGCAGTACTTC.

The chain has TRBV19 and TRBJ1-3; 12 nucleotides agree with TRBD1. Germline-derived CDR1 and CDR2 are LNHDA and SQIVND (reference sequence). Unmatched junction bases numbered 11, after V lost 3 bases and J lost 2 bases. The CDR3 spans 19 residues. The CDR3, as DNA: TGTGCCAGTAGTATTGGGACCGGGACAGGGGGCGTCACTGGAAACACCATATATTTT. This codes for CASSIGTGTGGVTGNTIYF.

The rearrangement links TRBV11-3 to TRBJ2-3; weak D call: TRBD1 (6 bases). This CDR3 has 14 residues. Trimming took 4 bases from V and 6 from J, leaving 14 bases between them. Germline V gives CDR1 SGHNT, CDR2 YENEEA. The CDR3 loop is CASSSGAPEDTQYF. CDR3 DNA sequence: TGTGCCAGCAGCTCAGGGGCCCCCGAGGATACGCAGTATTTT.